A single sample gave rise to the 29 T cell receptor beta chains below, sequenced in a study of blood T cell repertoires in COVID-19. Using immunoSEQ multiplex PCR, the repertoire was profiled, and TCRdb retains in-frame clones only, with some absent. This repertoire shows 20,000 to 25,000 clones, approximately 80% found once; its top ten account for just over 6.5%. Sequencing was performed on peripheral blood. Receptor source: a man in his 70s with acute or convalescent COVID-19.

This sequence joins TRBV9 and TRBJ1-3; D gene unclear. This CDR3 comprises 14 residues. V gave up 7 bases and J gave up 0 bases, with 11 bases separating them. CDR1 is SGDLS, CDR2 YYNGEE, per germline. The CDR3 sequence: CASQTGSSGNTIYF. The DNA for the CDR3 is TGTGCCAGCCAAACCGGGAGCTCTGGAAACACCATATATTTT. Filled out from reference TRBV9 and TRBJ1-3, the complete variable domain reads DSGVTQTPKHLITATGQRVTLRCSPRSGDLSVYWYQQSLDQGLQFLIQYYNGEERAKGNILERFSAQQFPDLHSELNLSSLELGDSALYFCASQTGSSGNTIYFGEGSWLTVV.

The chain combines TRBV10-2 with TRBJ2-7; TRBD1 matches 7 bases. This CDR3 contains 16 residues. Germline CDR1 WSHSY, CDR2 SAAADI. V lost 0 bases, J lost 4 bases, and 9 bases stayed unmatched. CDR3 loop: CASSESFSGTAYEQYF. The CDR3, as DNA: TGCGCCAGCAGTGAGTCGTTTTCCGGGACAGCTTACGAGCAGTACTTC.

The chain recombines TRBV15 with TRBJ2-3, with TRBD2 identical over 10 bases. The CDR3 sequence is 16 residues long. The germline V gene has CDR1 LNHNV and CDR2 YYDKDF (reference sequence). Germline trimming cut 0 bases from V and 2 bases from J; bases unmatched to any gene: 2. The CDR3 here is CATSRDGLAVTDTQYF. In nucleotides, the CDR3 is TGTGCCACCAGCAGAGATGGACTAGCGGTCACAGATACGCAGTATTTT.

V usage is TRBV3-1 (or the pseudogene TRBV3-2) and J usage is TRBJ2-3; the match to TRBD2 covers 7 bases. The germline gives CDR1 LGHDT, CDR2 YNNKEL (reference sequence). Trimming at V came to 4 bases and at J to 2 bases, leaving 12 bases not matched to a gene. The CDR3 has 17 amino acids. The CDR3 bases are TGTGCCAGCAGCCCCCTAGGAGCGGGGTTCTCCACAGATACGCAGTATTTT. Its protein is CASSPLGAGFSTDTQYF.

V is TRBV7-6 and J is TRBJ2-3, with 8 bases lining up with TRBD2. CDR3 length: 15 residues. CDR1 and CDR2 (germline): SGHVS, FNYEAQ. Trimming cost V 3 bases and J 2 bases; bases outside gene matches: 4. The CDR3 nucleotides are TGTGCCAGCAGCTTGCCAGCGGGGGACACAGATACGCAGTATTTT. Translating gives CASSLPAGDTDTQYF.

The chain recombines TRBV7-9 with TRBJ1-4, with 7 bases fitting TRBD1. The V segment lost 5 bases and the J segment 4 bases; nucleotides outside the gene matches: 4. The CDR3 has 14 amino acids. Germline lookup yields CDR1 SEHNR and CDR2 FQNEAQ (reference sequence). Here the CDR3 reads CASSEGQINEKLFF. The CDR3 DNA follows: TGTGCCAGCAGCGAGGGACAGATTAATGAAAAACTGTTTTTT.

The rearrangement links TRBV10-3 to TRBJ1-2; no definite D call. V was cut by 5 bases and J by 3 bases, with 7 bases left in between. Germline CDR1 reads ENHRY; CDR2 reads SYGVKD. There are 12 residues in the CDR3. The CDR3 here is CAISLRDYGYTF. Here the CDR3 DNA reads TGTGCCATCAGTTTACGGGACTATGGCTACACCTTC.

V gene TRBV18 combines with J gene TRBJ2-7, with D possibly being TRBD2 (8 bases). The germline V and J ends were trimmed by 3 bases and 7 bases, with 19 bases remaining between them. CDR1 is KGHSH and CDR2 is LQKENI in the germline V gene. The CDR3 totals 15 residues. CDR3 sequence: CASSPERQGGGEQYF. The CDR3 nucleotides read TGTGCCAGCTCACCCGAACGACAGGGCGGGGGGGAGCAGTACTTC. Full variable domain (outside the CDR3, taken from reference TRBV18 and TRBJ2-7): NAGVMQNPRHLVRRRGQEARLRCSPMKGHSHVYWYRQLPEEGLKFMVYLQKENIIDESGMPKERFSAEFPKEGPSILRIQQVVRGDSAAYFCASSPERQGGGEQYFGPGTRLTVT.

The chain couples TRBV4-1 to TRBJ1-6, with D uncertain. V was pared by 0 bases and J by 9 bases, with 9 bases between. Germline V gene lookup returns CDR1 MGHRA and CDR2 YSYEKL. The CDR3 has 14 amino acids. In nucleotides, the CDR3 is TGCGCCAGCAGCCAAGATTCTATATCTTCACCCCTCCACTTT. Translating gives CASSQDSISSPLHF.

The V gene is TRBV11-1, the J gene TRBJ1-6; TRBD1 aligns across 7 bases. J gave up 6 bases and V 5 bases, and 4 bases lay outside the gene matches. The germline gives CDR1 SGHAT, CDR2 FQDESV (reference sequence). This CDR3 is 14 amino acids long. The CDR3 region has the DNA TGTGCCAGCAGCGCCGGACAGGTTAATTCACCCCTCCACTTT. Translated, it gives CASSAGQVNSPLHF.

J is TRBJ1-2 and V is TRBV25-1; D might be TRBD1 (6 bases). The germline V gene encodes CDR1 MGHDK and CDR2 SYGVNS. The CDR3 consists of 17 residues. Trimming stripped 3 bases from V and 8 bases from J, with 25 bases between. CDR3 sequence: CASSDRRARGFSDGYTF. CDR3 sequence (DNA): TGTGCCAGCAGTGACAGACGTGCAAGGGGGTTTTCTGACGGCTACACCTTC.

This clone was picked up one time. The chain has TRBV2 and TRBJ1-6; the match to TRBD1 covers 11 bases. The CDR3 is made up of 14 amino acids. The ends lost 8 bases at V and 8 bases at J; junction bases unmatched: 5. Germline loops: CDR1 SNHLY, CDR2 FYNNEI. The chain's CDR3 is CASSRDRGDSPLHF. In DNA form, the CDR3 reads TGTGCCAGCTCCCGGGACAGGGGGGATTCACCCCTCCACTTT. The full variable domain, completed using reference TRBV2 and TRBJ1-6, is EPEVTQTPSHQVTQMGQEVILRCVPISNHLYFYWYRQILGQKVEFLVSFYNNEISEKSEIFDDQFSVERPDGSNFTLKIRSTKLEDSAMYFCASSRDRGDSPLHFGNGTRLTVT.

This clone was detected only a few times. The chain joins TRBV10-2 to TRBJ1-2; TRBD1 agrees at 8 bases. The V gene's germline CDR1 is WSHSY and CDR2 SAAADI. V was clipped by 11 bases and J by 4 bases; unmatched bases: 9. This CDR3 contains 13 residues. The CDR3 DNA sequence: TGCGCCGCCCAGGACAGGGCGGCCTATGGCTACACCTTC. Residues: CAAQDRAAYGYTF.

This clone was found a few times. The chain combines TRBV7-2 with TRBJ2-7, with D possibly matching TRBD2 (6 bases). V was cut by 5 bases and J by 7 bases, with 15 bases left in between. This CDR3 is 13 amino acids long. Germline CDR1 is SGHTA and CDR2 is FQGNSA. This CDR3 reads CASSQSAGREQYF. In DNA form, the CDR3 reads TGTGCCAGCAGCCAGTCTGCGGGGCGGGAGCAGTACTTC.

The J gene is TRBJ1-4, the V gene TRBV7-9; D gene ambiguous. CDR1 is SEHNR and CDR2 is FQNEAQ in the germline V gene (reference sequence). CDR3 length equals 17 residues. Trimming removed 1 base at V and 5 bases at J, with 17 bases between. In nucleotides, the CDR3 is TGTGCCAGCAGCTTAGTGGGAGTCGGGATTGGGAATGAAAAACTGTTTTTT. It yields the protein CASSLVGVGIGNEKLFF.

The chain has TRBV6-5 and TRBJ2-7, with a tentative D call TRBD1 (5 bases). This CDR3 has 11 residues. V gave up 5 bases and J gave up 5 bases, with 7 bases separating them. Germline V gives CDR1 MNHEY, CDR2 SVGAGI. Written as DNA, the CDR3 is TGTGCCAGCAGTCTAGGGGACGAGCAGTACTTC. Translation gives CASSLGDEQYF.

The chain recombines TRBV30 with TRBJ2-1, with D possibly being TRBD2 (5 bases). Germline values: CDR1 GTSNPN, CDR2 SVGIG (reference sequence). V lost 2 bases and J lost 9, with 23 bases in between. The CDR3 length is 16 residues. CDR3 sequence (DNA): TGTGCCTGGAGTCCTTACATGGCCTCGGGGTCCGGTGAGCAGTTCTTC. Amino acids: CAWSPYMASGSGEQFF.

The table lists this clone with a count of one. The chain links TRBV5-1 to TRBJ1-1; 9 bases are a match to TRBD1. Germline values: CDR1 SGHRS, CDR2 YFSETQ. This CDR3 region has 16 residues. V shed 4 bases, J shed 4 bases, and the junction held 11 bases outside the gene matches. The CDR3: CASSLWTGVRGTEAFF. The CDR3 DNA sequence: TGCGCCAGCAGCCTCTGGACAGGGGTTAGGGGCACTGAAGCTTTCTTT.

The chain couples TRBV3-1 (or the pseudogene TRBV3-2) to TRBJ2-7; TRBD2 is a possible D gene (5 bases). Germline V gene sequence: CDR1 LGHDT, CDR2 YNNKEL (reference sequence). Trimming removed 6 bases from V and 5 bases from J, with 14 bases in between. CDR3 size: 13 residues. The CDR3 loop is CASSPWSGNEQYF. The CDR3 DNA reads TGTGCCAGCAGTCCGTGGTCCGGGAACGAGCAGTACTTC.

This clone was counted once. The chain employs TRBV30 and TRBJ2-7, with TRBD1 identical over 10 bases. With V trimmed by 1 base and J by 3 bases, 6 bases remained unmatched. This CDR3 comprises 15 residues. Per the germline V gene, CDR1 is GTSNPN and CDR2 is SVGIG (reference sequence). In DNA form, the CDR3 reads TGTGCCTGGAGTGACCGGGACAGGGGTAGCTACGAGCAGTACTTC. Translated: CAWSDRDRGSYEQYF.

The chain recombines TRBV19 with TRBJ1-1; D may be TRBD1 (5 bases). This CDR3 has 12 residues. The germline CDR1 and CDR2 sequences are LNHDA and SQIVND (reference sequence). Between the trimmed V and J ends, which lost 2 bases and 6 bases, there was a span of 7 bases. The CDR3 sequence: CASSIIGAEAFF. In DNA form, the CDR3 reads TGTGCCAGTAGTATAATAGGGGCTGAAGCTTTCTTT. The full variable domain, its missing parts supplied by reference TRBV19 and TRBJ1-1, is DGGITQSPKYLFRKEGQNVTLSCEQNLNHDAMYWYRQDPGQGLRLIYYSQIVNDFQKGDIAEGYSVSREKKESFPLTVTSAQKNPTAFYLCASSIIGAEAFFGQGTRLTVV.

The chain links TRBV5-4 to TRBJ1-2; tentative D call: TRBD1 (5 bases). Trimming left V 5 bases short and J 3 bases short, with 11 bases between. Germline lookup yields CDR1 SGHNT and CDR2 YYREEE (reference sequence). The CDR3 is 13 residues long. The CDR3 sequence is CASRSGFDYGYTF. CDR3 nucleotide sequence: TGTGCCAGCAGGTCAGGGTTTGACTATGGCTACACCTTC.

The rearrangement joins TRBV2 to TRBJ1-6; D unclear. Trimming removed 3 bases from V and 0 bases from J, with 9 bases in between. There are 16 residues in the CDR3. Germline CDR1 and CDR2: SNHLY and FYNNEI. As DNA, the CDR3 is TGTGCCAGCAGTGATGGCGGAAGCTCCTATAATTCACCCCTCCACTTT. Encoded protein: CASSDGGSSYNSPLHF.

This chain links TRBV19 with TRBJ1-6; no clear D gene. There are 15 residues in the CDR3. Trimming cost V 7 bases and J 7 bases, with 17 bases left between them. The germline V gene has CDR1 LNHDA and CDR2 SQIVND (reference sequence). The CDR3 sequence is CASKVTNSANSPLHF. The CDR3 DNA follows: TGTGCCAGTAAAGTAACCAATTCAGCGAATTCACCCCTCCACTTT.

The J gene is TRBJ2-3, the V gene TRBV6-1; 10 bases are a match to TRBD1. CDR1 is MNHNS and CDR2 is SASEGT in the germline V gene. This CDR3 is 16 amino acids long. V shed 4 bases and J 1 base; nucleotides not matched to a gene: 5. This CDR3 is CASSAWGTGGTDTQYF. Here the CDR3 DNA reads TGTGCCAGCAGTGCCTGGGGGACAGGGGGCACAGATACGCAGTATTTT.

The V call is TRBV7-8, the J call TRBJ2-7; D is possibly TRBD2 (7 bases). This CDR3 contains 15 residues. With 1 base removed from V and 2 bases from J, the gap between germline ends came to 12 bases. The germline gives CDR1 SGHVS, CDR2 FQNEAQ. The CDR3 reads CASSLGIGGAYEQYF. The DNA for the CDR3 is TGTGCCAGCAGCTTAGGAATAGGGGGGGCCTACGAGCAGTACTTC. The full variable domain, completed using reference TRBV7-8 and TRBJ2-7, is GAGVSQSPRYKVAKRGQDVALRCDPISGHVSLFWYQQALGQGPEFLTYFQNEAQLDKSGLPSDRFFAERPEGSVSTLKIQRTQQEDSAVYLCASSLGIGGAYEQYFGPGTRLTVT.

This clone was seen a few times. The J gene is TRBJ2-2, the V gene TRBV7-9, with D maybe TRBD2 (5 bases). Trimming removed 1 base from V and 7 bases from J, with 7 bases in between. CDR1 is SEHNR, CDR2 FQNEAQ, per germline (reference sequence). The CDR3 is made up of 13 amino acids. For the CDR3, the DNA is TGTGCCAGCAGCTTAGGAGGGTTCGGGGAGCTGTTTTTT. It yields the protein CASSLGGFGELFF.

The chain combines TRBV19 with TRBJ2-5, with 8 bases identical to TRBD2. The CDR3 runs 16 residues. The germline CDR1 and CDR2 sequences are LNHDA and SQIVND (reference sequence). V gave up 11 bases and J gave up 4 bases; unmatched junction bases: 18. CDR3 in DNA: TGTGCCTGCACCGGAGCGGGAGTGGCGGGTTCAGAGACCCAGTACTTC. Protein product: CACTGAGVAGSETQYF.

This clone showed up just once. In DNA, the CDR3 is TGTGCCAGCAGTTTGAGGAGGGATAGTCAGCCCCAGCATTTT. Encoded protein: CASSLRRDSQPQHF. This chain connects TRBV27 to TRBJ1-5; D is uncertain. V was clipped by 3 bases and J by 6 bases, with 12 bases between them. The CDR3 has 14 amino acids. Germline V lookup: CDR1 MNHEY, CDR2 SMNVEV (reference sequence).